A selection of T cell receptor beta chains follows, all from one sample in a study of T cell repertoires in breast cancer. MiXCR was run by TCRdb on the emulsion pairing reads, yielding one entry per CDR3 protein. The table shows about 40,000 distinct CDR3 sequences, with about 50% occurring only once. The source material was CD8+ T cells. The receptor set was obtained from a pool of human donors with breast cancer or a healthy control (not recorded which). CDR3s include the opening cysteine and the closing phenylalanine or tryptophan. A D gene is named only where the DNA matches it firmly. A clone size is listed for some rows: how often the clone was seen (once, few, many), or a class if it is expanded.

clone_size,d_call,j_call,v_call,cdr3_aa,cdr3_nt
-,-,TRBJ2-3,TRBV12-3/TRBV12-4,CASHLRGTDTQYF,TGTGCCAGCCATCTGCGGGGCACAGATACGCAGTATTTT
few,TRBD1,TRBJ1-2,TRBV7-9,CASSFDRDYGYTF,TGTGCCAGCAGCTTCGACAGGGACTATGGCTACACCTTC
-,-,TRBJ2-7,TRBV30,CAWSAGLNEQYF,TGTGCCTGGAGTGCAGGATTAAACGAGCAGTACTTC
-,-,TRBJ2-2,TRBV4-1,CASSQIDLGFGTGELFF,TGCGCCAGCAGCCAAATCGACCTCGGATTTGGTACCGGGGAGCTGTTTTTT
-,-,TRBJ2-7,TRBV12-3/TRBV12-4,CASTLSFSREQYF,TGTGCCAGCACTTTGTCCTTCTCCAGGGAGCAGTACTTC
many,-,TRBJ2-1,TRBV20-1,CSAYRESSYNEQFF,TGCAGTGCTTACAGGGAAAGCTCCTACAATGAGCAGTTCTTC
-,-,TRBJ2-2,TRBV5-1,CASSPQGSSVTTGELFF,TGCGCCAGCAGCCCCCAGGGATCTAGCGTTACCACCGGGGAGCTGTTTTTT
-,-,TRBJ2-1,TRBV18,CASSPMGPLYNEQFF,TGTGCCAGCTCACCCATGGGGCCCCTCTACAATGAGCAGTTCTTC
few,-,TRBJ2-1,TRBV27,CASSLSTGAGPFYNEQFF,TGTGCCAGCAGTTTATCTACCGGGGCAGGTCCCTTCTACAATGAGCAGTTCTTC
-,-,TRBJ1-1,TRBV7-2,CASSLIRGMNTEAFF,TGTGCCAGCAGCTTAATCCGTGGAATGAACACTGAAGCTTTCTTT
-,TRBD2,TRBJ2-1,TRBV29-1,CSVEGLPRLAVHNEQFF,TGCAGCGTTGAAGGCCTGCCCAGACTAGCGGTTCACAATGAGCAGTTCTTC